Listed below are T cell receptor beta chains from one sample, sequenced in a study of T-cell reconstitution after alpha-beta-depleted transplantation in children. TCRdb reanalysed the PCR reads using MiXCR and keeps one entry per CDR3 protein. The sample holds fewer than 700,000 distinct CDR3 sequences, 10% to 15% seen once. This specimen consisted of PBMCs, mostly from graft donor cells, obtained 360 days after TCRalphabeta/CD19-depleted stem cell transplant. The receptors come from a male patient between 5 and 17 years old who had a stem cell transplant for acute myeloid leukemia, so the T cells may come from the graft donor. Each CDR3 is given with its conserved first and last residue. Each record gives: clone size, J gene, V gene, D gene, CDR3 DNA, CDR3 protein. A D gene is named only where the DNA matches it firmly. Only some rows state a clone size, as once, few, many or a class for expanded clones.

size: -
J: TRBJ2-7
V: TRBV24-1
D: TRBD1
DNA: TGTGCCACCTCCGGGACAGACGTCTACGAGCAGTACTTC
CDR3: CATSGTDVYEQYF

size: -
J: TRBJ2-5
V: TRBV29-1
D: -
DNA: TGCAGCGTTGCACCTATCCAAGAGACCCAGTACTTC
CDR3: CSVAPIQETQYF

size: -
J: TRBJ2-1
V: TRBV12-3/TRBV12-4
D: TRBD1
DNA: TGTGCCAGCAGTTTAGAGGGGGCTTTTTACTACAATGAGCAGTTCTTC
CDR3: CASSLEGAFYYNEQFF

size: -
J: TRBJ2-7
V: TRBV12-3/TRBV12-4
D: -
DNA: TGTGCCAGCAGTTTTGGCAGGCCCTACGAGCAGTACTTC
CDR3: CASSFGRPYEQYF

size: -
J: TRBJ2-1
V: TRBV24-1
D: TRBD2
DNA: TGTGCCACCAGTGATTTGAGGCTAGCGGGGGACAATGAGCAGTTCTTC
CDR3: CATSDLRLAGDNEQFF

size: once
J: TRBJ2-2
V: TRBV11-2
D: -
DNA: TGTGCCAGCAAAAAGGGGCCGAGGGAGAACACCGGGGAGCTGTTTTTT
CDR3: CASKKGPRENTGELFF

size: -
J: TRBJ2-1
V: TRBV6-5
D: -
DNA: TGTGCCAGCAGTTACCGGGGGCTATCCTACAATGAGCAGTTCTTC
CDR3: CASSYRGLSYNEQFF

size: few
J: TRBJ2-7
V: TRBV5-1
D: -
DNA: TGCGCCAGCAGCCGTAGCGAACTTCTTAGAACAGACGAGCAGTACTTC
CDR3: CASSRSELLRTDEQYF

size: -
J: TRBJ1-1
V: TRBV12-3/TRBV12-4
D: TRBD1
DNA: TGTGCCAGCAGTTTGACAGGGGCGGCTTTCTTT
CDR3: CASSLTGAAFF

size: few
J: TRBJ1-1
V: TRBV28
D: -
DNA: TGTGCCAGCAGTTTATACAGTGAAGCTTTCTTT
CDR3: CASSLYSEAFF

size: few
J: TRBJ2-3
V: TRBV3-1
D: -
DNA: TGTGCCAGCAGGTTTGCCTCTAGCACAGATACGCAGTATTTT
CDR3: CASRFASSTDTQYF

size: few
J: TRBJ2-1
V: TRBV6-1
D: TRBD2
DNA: TGTGCCAGCACCCTAGCGGGAGCCGCCTACAATGAGCAGTTCTTC
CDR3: CASTLAGAAYNEQFF

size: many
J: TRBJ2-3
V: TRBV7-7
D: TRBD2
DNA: TGTGCTAGCAGCTTAGCTGGGACTAGCGGCACAGATACGCAGTATTTT
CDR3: CASSLAGTSGTDTQYF

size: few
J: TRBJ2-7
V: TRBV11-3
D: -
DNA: TGTGCCAGCAGCCCAGGACATACAAATTCCTACGAGCAGTACTTC
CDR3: CASSPGHTNSYEQYF

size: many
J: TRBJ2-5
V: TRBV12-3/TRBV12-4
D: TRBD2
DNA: TGTGCCAGCAGTTTAGGGACTAGAGGGACCCAGTACTTC
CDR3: CASSLGTRGTQYF

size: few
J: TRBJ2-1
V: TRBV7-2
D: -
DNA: TGTGCCAGCAGCACCCCTATTGAGCAGTTCTTC
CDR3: CASSTPIEQFF

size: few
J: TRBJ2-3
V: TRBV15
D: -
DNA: TGTGCCACGGGGAGGATAGACGGCACAGATACGCAGTATTTT
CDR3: CATGRIDGTDTQYF

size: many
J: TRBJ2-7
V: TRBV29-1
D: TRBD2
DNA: TGCAGCGTCCTTCGAAGCGGGACCCTTTGCGAGCAGTACTTC
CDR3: CSVLRSGTLCEQYF

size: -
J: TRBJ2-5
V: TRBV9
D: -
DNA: TGTGCCAGCAGCGTAGCTAGAGGGGTAGGGGAGACCCAGTACTTC
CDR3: CASSVARGVGETQYF

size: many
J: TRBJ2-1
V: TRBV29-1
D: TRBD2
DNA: TGCAGCGTTACCGAAGGCGGGGGCTACAATGAGCAGTTCTTC
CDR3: CSVTEGGGYNEQFF

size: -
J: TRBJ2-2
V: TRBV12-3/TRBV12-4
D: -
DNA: TGTGCCAGCAGTTGGGGGAGGACAGGCGTCCCTACCGGGGAGCTGTTTTTT
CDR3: CASSWGRTGVPTGELFF

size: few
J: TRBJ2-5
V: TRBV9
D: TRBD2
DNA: TGTGCCAGCAGCCCCCGACTAGCGGGAGGTCCGCAAGAGACCCAGTACTTC
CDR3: CASSPRLAGGPQETQYF

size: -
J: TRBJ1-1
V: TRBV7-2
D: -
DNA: TGTGCCAGCAGCTTACGGTGGGGGAGGCGGCACACTGAAGCTTTCTTT
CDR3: CASSLRWGRRHTEAFF

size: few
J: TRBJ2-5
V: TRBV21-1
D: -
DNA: TGTGCCAGCAGCAAGAGAGGCAATGCCATTAGGTCCCAGTACTTC
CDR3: CASSKRGNAIRSQYF

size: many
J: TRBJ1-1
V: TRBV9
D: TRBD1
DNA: TGTGCCAGCAGCATCGGACAGGGGGATATTGCTTTCTTT
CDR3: CASSIGQGDIAFF

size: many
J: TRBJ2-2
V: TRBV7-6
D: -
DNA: TGTGCCAGCAGCTTAGCTGCTGGGAAGTACGACGGGGAGCTGTTTTTT
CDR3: CASSLAAGKYDGELFF

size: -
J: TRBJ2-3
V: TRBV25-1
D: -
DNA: TGTGCCAGCAGTGCCGTATTGATGACAGATACGCAGTATTTT
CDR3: CASSAVLMTDTQYF

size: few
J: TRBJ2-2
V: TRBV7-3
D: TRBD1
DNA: TGTGCCAGCAGCTCAGGGGCAGGGGGCTTGAACACCGGGGAGCTGTTTTTT
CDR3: CASSSGAGGLNTGELFF

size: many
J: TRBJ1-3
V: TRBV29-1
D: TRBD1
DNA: TGCAGCACCCAGACAGGGGCTGGAAACACCATATATTTT
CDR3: CSTQTGAGNTIYF

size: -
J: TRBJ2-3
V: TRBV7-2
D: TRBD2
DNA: TGTGCCAGCAGCTTCGGACTAGCGGGAGGGTCTAATACGCAGTATTTT
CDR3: CASSFGLAGGSNTQYF

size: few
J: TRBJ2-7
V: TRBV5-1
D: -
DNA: TGCGCCAGCAGCCCCCGGTTGATAGCGGAAGTCCTTCCGTACGAGCAGTACTTC
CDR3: CASSPRLIAEVLPYEQYF

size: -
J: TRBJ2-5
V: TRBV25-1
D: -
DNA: TGTGCCAGCAGTGAATATAGGGGGGCTCGGGAGACCCAGTACTTC
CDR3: CASSEYRGARETQYF